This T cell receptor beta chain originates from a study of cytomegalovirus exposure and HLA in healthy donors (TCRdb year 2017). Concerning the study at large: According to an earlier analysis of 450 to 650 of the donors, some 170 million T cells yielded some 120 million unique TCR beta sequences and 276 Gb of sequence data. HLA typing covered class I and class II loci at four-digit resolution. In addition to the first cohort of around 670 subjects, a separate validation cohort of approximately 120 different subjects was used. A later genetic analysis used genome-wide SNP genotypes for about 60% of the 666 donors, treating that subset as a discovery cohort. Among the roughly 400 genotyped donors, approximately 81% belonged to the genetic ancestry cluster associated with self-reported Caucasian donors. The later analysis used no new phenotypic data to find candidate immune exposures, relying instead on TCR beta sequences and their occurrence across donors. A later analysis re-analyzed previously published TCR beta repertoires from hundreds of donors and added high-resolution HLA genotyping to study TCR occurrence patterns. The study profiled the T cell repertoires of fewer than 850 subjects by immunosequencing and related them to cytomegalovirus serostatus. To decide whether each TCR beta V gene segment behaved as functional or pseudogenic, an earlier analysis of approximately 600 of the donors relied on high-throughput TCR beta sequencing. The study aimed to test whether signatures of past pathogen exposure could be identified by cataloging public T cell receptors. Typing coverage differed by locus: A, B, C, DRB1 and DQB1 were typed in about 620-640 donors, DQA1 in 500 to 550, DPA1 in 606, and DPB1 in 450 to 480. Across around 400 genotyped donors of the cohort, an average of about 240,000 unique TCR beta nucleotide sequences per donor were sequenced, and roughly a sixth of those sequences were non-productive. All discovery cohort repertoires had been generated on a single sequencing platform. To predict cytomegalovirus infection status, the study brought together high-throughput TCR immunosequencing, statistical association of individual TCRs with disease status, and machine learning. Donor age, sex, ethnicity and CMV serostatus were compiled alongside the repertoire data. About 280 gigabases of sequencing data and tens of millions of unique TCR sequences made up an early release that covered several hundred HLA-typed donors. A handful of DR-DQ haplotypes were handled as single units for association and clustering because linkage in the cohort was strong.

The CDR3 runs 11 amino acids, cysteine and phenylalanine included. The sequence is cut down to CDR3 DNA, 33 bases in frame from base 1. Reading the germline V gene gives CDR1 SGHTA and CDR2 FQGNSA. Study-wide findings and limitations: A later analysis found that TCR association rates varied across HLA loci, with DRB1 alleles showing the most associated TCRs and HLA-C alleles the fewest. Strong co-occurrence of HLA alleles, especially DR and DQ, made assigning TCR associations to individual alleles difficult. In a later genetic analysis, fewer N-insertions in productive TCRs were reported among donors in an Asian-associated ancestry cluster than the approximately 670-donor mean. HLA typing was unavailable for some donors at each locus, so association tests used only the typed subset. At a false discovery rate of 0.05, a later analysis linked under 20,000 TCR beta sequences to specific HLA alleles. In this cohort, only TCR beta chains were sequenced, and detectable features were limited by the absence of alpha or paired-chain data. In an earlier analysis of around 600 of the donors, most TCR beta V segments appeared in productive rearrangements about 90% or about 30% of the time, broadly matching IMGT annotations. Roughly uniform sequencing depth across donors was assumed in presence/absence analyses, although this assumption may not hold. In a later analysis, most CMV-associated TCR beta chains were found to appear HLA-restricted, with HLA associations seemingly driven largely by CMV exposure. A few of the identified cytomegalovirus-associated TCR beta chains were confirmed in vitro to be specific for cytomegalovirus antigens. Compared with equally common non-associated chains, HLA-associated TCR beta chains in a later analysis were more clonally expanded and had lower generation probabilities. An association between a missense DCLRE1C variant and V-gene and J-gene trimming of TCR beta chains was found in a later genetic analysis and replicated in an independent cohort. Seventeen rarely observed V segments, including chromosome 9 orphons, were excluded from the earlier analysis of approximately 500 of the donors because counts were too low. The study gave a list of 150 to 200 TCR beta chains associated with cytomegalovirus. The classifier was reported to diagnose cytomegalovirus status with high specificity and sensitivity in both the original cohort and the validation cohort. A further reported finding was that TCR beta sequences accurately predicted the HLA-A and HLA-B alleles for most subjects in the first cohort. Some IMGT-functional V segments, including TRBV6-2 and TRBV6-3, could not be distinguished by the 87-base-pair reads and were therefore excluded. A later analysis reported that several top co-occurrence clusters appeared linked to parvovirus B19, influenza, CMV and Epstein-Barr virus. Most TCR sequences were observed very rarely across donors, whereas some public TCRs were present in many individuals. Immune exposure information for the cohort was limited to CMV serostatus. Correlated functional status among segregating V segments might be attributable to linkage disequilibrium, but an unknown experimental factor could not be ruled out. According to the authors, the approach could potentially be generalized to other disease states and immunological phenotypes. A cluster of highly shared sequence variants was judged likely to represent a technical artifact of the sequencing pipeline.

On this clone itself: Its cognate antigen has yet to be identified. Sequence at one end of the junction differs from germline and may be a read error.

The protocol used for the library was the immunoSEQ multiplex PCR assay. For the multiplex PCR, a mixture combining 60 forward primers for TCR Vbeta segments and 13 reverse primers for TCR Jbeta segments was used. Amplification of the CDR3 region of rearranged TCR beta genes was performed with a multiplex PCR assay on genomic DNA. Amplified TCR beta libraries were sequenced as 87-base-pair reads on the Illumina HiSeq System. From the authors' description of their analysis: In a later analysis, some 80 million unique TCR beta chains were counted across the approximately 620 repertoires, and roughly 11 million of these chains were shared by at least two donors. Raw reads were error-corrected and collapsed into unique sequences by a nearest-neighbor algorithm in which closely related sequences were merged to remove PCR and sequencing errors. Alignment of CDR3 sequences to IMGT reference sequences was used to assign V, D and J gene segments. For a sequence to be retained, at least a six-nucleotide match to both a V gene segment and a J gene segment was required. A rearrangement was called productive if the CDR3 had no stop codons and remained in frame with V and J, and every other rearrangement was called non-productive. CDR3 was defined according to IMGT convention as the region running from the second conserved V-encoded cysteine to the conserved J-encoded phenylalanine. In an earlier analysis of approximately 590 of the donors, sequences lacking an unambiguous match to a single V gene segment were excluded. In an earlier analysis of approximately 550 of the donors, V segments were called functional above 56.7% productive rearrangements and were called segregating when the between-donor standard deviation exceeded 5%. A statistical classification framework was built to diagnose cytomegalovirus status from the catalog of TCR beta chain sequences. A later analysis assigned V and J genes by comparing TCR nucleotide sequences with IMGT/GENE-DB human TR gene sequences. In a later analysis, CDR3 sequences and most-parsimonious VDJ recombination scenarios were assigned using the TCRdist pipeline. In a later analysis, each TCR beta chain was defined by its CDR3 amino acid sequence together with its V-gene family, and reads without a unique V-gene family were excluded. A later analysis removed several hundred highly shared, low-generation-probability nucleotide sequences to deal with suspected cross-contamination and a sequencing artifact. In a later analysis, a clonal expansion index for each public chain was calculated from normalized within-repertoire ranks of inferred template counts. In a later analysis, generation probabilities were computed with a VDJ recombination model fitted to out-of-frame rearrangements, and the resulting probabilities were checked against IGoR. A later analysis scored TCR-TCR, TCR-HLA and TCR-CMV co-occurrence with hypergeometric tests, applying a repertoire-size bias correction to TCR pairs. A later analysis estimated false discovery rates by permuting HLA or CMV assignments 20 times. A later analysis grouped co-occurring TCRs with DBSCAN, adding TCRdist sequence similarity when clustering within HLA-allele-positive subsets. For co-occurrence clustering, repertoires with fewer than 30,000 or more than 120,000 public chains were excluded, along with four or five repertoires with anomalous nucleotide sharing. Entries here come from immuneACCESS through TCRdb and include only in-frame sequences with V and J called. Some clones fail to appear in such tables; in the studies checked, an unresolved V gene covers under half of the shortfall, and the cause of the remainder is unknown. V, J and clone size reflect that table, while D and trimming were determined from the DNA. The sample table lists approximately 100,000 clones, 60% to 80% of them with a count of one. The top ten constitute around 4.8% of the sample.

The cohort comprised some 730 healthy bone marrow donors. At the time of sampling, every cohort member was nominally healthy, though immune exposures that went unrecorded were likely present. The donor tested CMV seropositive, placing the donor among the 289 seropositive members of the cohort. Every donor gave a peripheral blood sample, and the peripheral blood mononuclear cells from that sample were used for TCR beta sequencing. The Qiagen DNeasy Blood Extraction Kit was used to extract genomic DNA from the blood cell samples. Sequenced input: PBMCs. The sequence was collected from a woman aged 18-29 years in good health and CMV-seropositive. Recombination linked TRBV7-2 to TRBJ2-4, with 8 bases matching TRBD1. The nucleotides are TGTGCCAGCAGCTCGCCGACAGGGGTAAACTTC. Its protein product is CASSSPTGVNF.